The 12 T cell receptor beta chains listed next were all sequenced from one sample in a study of cytomegalovirus exposure and HLA in healthy donors. Amplification used 60 Vbeta primers and 13 Jbeta primers. Repertoires were generated with immunoSEQ multiplex PCR, while TCRdb's copy carries only in-frame clones and drops some. The sample has 200,000 to 250,000 clones, 70% to 80% seen once. Sequenced material: PBMCs. The receptor source for this set is a girl aged 2-15 years in good health and CMV-seronegative.

The gene calls are TRBV6-1 and TRBJ1-2; a possible D gene is TRBD1 (5 bases). Germline V gene lookup returns CDR1 MNHNS and CDR2 SASEGT. V was trimmed by 0 bases and J by 4 bases, leaving 12 bases between them. This CDR3 contains 15 residues. In nucleotides, the CDR3 is TGTGCCAGCAGTGAAGCCGCAGGGAGGGGCTATGGCTACACCTTC. Translated, it gives CASSEAAGRGYGYTF.

This sequence joins TRBV10-1 and TRBJ2-5, with 7 bases fitting TRBD2. V dropped 8 bases and J dropped 5; count of bases not matched to a gene: 20. Germline CDR1 WNHNN, CDR2 SYGVQD (reference sequence). CDR3 length: 17 residues. CDR3 protein: CASPKVLALSGGETQYF. The CDR3 nucleotides read TGCGCCAGCCCAAAAGTACTAGCGTTATCTGGGGGGGAGACCCAGTACTTC.

The chain couples TRBV10-3 to TRBJ2-7; D is ambiguous. Germline V gene lookup returns CDR1 ENHRY and CDR2 SYGVKD. Trimming took off 3 bases at V and 4 bases at J, with 16 bases between the two ends. This CDR3 is built from 15 residues. CDR3 protein: CAISDPSLTPYEQYF. The CDR3 DNA follows: TGTGCCATCAGTGACCCGTCCCTTACACCATACGAGCAGTACTTC.

J is TRBJ2-1 and V is TRBV7-8, with a tentative D call TRBD1 (6 bases). From germline, CDR1 is SGHVS and CDR2 FQNEAQ. The CDR3 runs 14 residues. Trimming stripped 3 bases from V and 2 bases from J, with 8 bases between. CDR3 sequence reads: CASSFWTAYNEQFF. As DNA, the CDR3 is TGTGCCAGCAGCTTTTGGACAGCCTACAATGAGCAGTTCTTC.

The V and J genes are TRBV2 and TRBJ1-1; D gene ambiguous. Trimming removed 2 bases from V and 8 bases from J, with 6 bases in between. The CDR3 runs 11 residues. Germline V lookup: CDR1 SNHLY, CDR2 FYNNEI. The CDR3 is CASSEFLEAFF. CDR3 bases: TGTGCCAGCAGTGAATTCTTAGAAGCTTTCTTT.

The chain has TRBV7-3 and TRBJ2-7; D remains ambiguous. With 4 bases removed from V and 3 bases from J, the gap between germline ends came to 16 bases. The CDR3 runs to 15 residues. The germline CDR1 and CDR2 sequences are SGHTA and FQGTGA. CDR3: CASSSLIKSNYEQYF. The CDR3, as DNA: TGTGCCAGCAGCTCCTTGATTAAGTCTAACTACGAGCAGTACTTC.

This chain uses TRBV7-2 with TRBJ2-1; the match to TRBD2 covers 7 bases. After removal of 5 bases from V and 1 base from J, the junction contained 8 bases not matched to a gene. The CDR3 runs 16 residues. The germline V gene encodes CDR1 SGHTA and CDR2 FQGNSA. The CDR3 DNA reads as TGTGCCAGCAGCCCCAGGACTAGGTGGTCCTACAATGAGCAGTTCTTC. As protein: CASSPRTRWSYNEQFF.

This chain links TRBV29-1 with TRBJ1-2, with unresolved D. Trimming took 4 bases from V and 1 from J, leaving 10 bases between them. From germline, CDR1 is SQVTM and CDR2 ANQGSEA. This CDR3 is 13 amino acids long. CDR3 DNA sequence: TGCAGCGTTGGGAAGGAGAATAACTATGGCTACACCTTC. Translated, it gives CSVGKENNYGYTF.

This chain uses TRBV14 with TRBJ1-2; D possibly corresponds to TRBD1 (5 bases). The germline V gene encodes CDR1 SGHDN and CDR2 FVKESK. V lost 1 base and J 6 bases, leaving 15 bases between the germline ends. The CDR3 contains 15 residues. CDR3 in amino acids: CASSQVPGPSHGYTF. In DNA form, the CDR3 reads TGTGCCAGCAGCCAAGTTCCAGGGCCCTCGCATGGCTACACCTTC.

This clone appeared once. The chain has TRBV5-1 and TRBJ2-1, with TRBD2 identical over 8 bases. The CDR3 is made up of 14 amino acids. Trimming at V came to 7 bases and at J to 0 bases, leaving 3 bases not matched to a gene. The germline gives CDR1 SGHRS, CDR2 YFSETQ. The CDR3 loop reads CASERGSSYNEQFF. The CDR3 DNA is TGCGCCAGCGAGCGGGGGAGCTCCTACAATGAGCAGTTCTTC.

The chain has TRBV7-6 and TRBJ2-1, with TRBD2 matching 8 bases. Trimming at V came to 1 base and at J to 4 bases, leaving 0 bases not matched to a gene. In germline, CDR1 is SGHVS, CDR2 FNYEAQ. The CDR3 has 14 residues. The CDR3 protein is CASSLGGRYNEQFF. In nucleotides, the CDR3 is TGTGCCAGCAGCTTAGGCGGGAGGTACAATGAGCAGTTCTTC.

This clone was detected only once. The chain recombines TRBV18 with TRBJ2-7, with D possibly matching TRBD2 (5 bases). The CDR3 loop spans 13 amino acids. Trimming pared 2 bases from V and 6 bases from J, leaving 11 bases between. Germline V CDR1 and CDR2: KGHSH, LQKENI. CDR3 sequence reads: CASSPDLSGEQYF. Written as DNA, the CDR3 is TGTGCCAGCTCACCAGACTTGAGCGGCGAGCAGTACTTC.